What follows describes a single T cell receptor beta chain. This record belongs to a study of blood T cell repertoires in COVID-19. For the study at large: The cDNA or gDNA used as material had been derived from T cells, B-cell-depleted T cells, or PBMCs.

In the study's own analysis: Reference gene primer amplification gave estimated nucleated cell counts. Sequencing was performed with immunoSEQ multiplex PCR; in TCRdb, only in-frame clones are kept and a portion is missing. The V and J calls and clone size are taken from that table; D and trimming were inferred from the DNA. The sample yields around 260,000 clones, about nine tenths seen once. CDR1 and CDR2 (germline): SGHKS, YYEKEE (reference sequence). J gave up 4 bases and V 5 bases, and 9 bases lay outside the gene matches. The CDR3 is 15 residues long. This receptor was identified in a man in his 60s who had recovered from COVID-19. The sample comprised peripheral blood. The J gene is TRBJ1-2, the V gene TRBV5-5; 9 bases match TRBD1. DNA for the CDR3: TGTGCCAGCAGTTCTTCCGGGACAGGGATCTATGGCTACACCTTC. This sequence encodes CASSSSGTGIYGYTF.